This T cell receptor beta chain originates from a study of blood T cell repertoires in COVID-19 (dated by TCRdb to 2020 to 2022). With regard to the full study: Samples from collaborators originated in the United States, Italy and Spain and spanned both the acute and convalescent phases of COVID-19. Sample metadata almost always included a de-identified subject ID, COVID-19 status, age in years and sex. Where available, HLA class I and class II types were taken from metadata supplied by the sample provider and were not determined by assay-based typing. Samples came from the ongoing ImmuneRACE study (first 160 participants) plus 1,254 subjects from 6 global collaborators. A freely available public database, intended as a resource for researchers studying the immune response to SARS-CoV-2, is where the repertoires were released. Subjects who had been exposed to COVID-19, were actively infected with it, or had recovered from it provided the deeply sampled blood TCRbeta repertoires that made up the dataset. The material from the prospective study consisted of cDNA or gDNA derived from T cells, B-cell-depleted T cells, or PBMCs. Here is what the overall study found, with its caveats: Clinical and demographic metadata were provided uncurated, with the amount varying by source and participant.

There are a few counts of this clone. Its antigen specificity is not known. The record has no base qualities; no much larger clone is one base away. TCRbeta CDR3 regions were amplified from genomic DNA using the immunoSEQ Assay, a bias-controlled multiplex PCR. On the authors' methods: The number of nucleated cells in each sample was estimated by amplification of reference gene primers within the assay. To quantify the absolute abundance of each unique TCRbeta CDR3 rearrangement, sequence reads were collapsed and filtered. Productive Simpson clonality was computed per sample as the square root of Simpson's diversity index over productive rearrangements. Not all clones reach the TCRdb copy of this immuneACCESS table, which keeps in-frame sequences only. Checked studies attribute under half of the gap to unresolved V genes and leave the rest unexplained. V and J calls and clone size come straight from that table; D and trimming were deduced from the DNA. The sample contains about 190,000 clones, approximately 85% of them found a single time. The ten largest account for 6.9% of the sample.

One collaborating source in Seattle enrolled patients during active infection and followed them longitudinally through the course of disease. Whole blood was collected in K2EDTA tubes by collaborating institutions according to the institutions' own protocols. For TCRbeta analysis, collaborators shipped samples in one of three forms: frozen whole blood, isolated PBMCs, or DNA extracted from either of those sample types. Source material: peripheral blood. This clonotype was sampled from a man older than 75 with COVID-19, enrolled during active disease.

CDR3 protein: CASSLLGPYSYEQYF. The DNA is as follows: TGCGCCAGCAGCTTGCTGGGGCCTTACTCCTACGAGCAGTACTTC. The sequence joins TRBV5-1 to TRBJ2-7; D gene: possibly TRBD1, on 5 matching bases. The V end loses 1 base and the J end loses 0 bases, and a stretch of 11 bases separates them. The CDR1 and CDR2 encoded by the germline V gene are SGHRS and YFSETQ. Including cysteine and phenylalanine, the CDR3 has 15 amino acids. The read is trimmed to its CDR3 DNA, 45 bases read in frame from base 1. Reference TRBV5-1 and TRBJ2-7 genes cover what lies past the CDR3, so the full variable domain is KAGVTQTPRYLIKTRGQQVTLSCSPISGHRSVSWYQQTPGQGLQFLFEYFSETQRNKGNFPGRFSGRQFSNSRSEMNVSTLELGDSALYLCASSLLGPYSYEQYFGPGTRLTVT.